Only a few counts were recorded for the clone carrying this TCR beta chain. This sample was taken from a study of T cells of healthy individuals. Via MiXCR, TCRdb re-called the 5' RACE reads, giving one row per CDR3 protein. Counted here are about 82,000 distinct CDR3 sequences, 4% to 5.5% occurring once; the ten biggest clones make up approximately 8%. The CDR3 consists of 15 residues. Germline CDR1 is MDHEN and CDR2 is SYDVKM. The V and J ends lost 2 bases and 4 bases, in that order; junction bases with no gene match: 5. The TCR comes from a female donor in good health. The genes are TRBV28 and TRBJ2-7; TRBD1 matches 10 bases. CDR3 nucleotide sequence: TGTGCCAGCAGTTTAGGATGGACAGGGGGTTACGAGCAGTACTTC. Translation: CASSLGWTGGYEQYF.